The entry below gives a single T cell receptor beta chain sequence along with its context. The table came from immunoSEQ multiplex PCR; TCRdb's copy has only in-frame clones and leaves some out. The sample holds some 80,000 clones, 90% to 95% seen once. The record originates from a study of technical replicates of blood from a handful of donors. The length of the CDR3 is 16 residues. Between the trimmed V and J ends, which lost 1 base and 8 bases, there was a span of 18 bases. Germline assignment: CDR1 MGHRA and CDR2 YSYEKL. V gene TRBV4-1 combines with J gene TRBJ2-1, with D uncertain. The specimen was T cells isolated from PBMCs. The clonotype was recovered from a human donor in good health. The DNA for the CDR3 is TGCGCCAGCAGCCAAGCCATTAGCCTTGTTCCCCATGAGCAGTTCTTC. It codes for CASSQAISLVPHEQFF.